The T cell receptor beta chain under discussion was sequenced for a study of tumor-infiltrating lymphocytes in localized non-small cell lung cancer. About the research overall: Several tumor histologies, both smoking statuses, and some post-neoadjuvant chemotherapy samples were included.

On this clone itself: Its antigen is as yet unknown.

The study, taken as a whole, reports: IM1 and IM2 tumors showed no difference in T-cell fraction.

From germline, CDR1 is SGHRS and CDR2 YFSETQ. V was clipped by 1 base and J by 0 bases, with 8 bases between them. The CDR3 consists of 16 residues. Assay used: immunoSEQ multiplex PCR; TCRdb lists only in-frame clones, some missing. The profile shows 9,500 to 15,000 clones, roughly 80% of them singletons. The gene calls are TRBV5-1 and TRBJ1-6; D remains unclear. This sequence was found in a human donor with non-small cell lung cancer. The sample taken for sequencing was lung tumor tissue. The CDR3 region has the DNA TGCGCCAGCAGCTTGATGGGGTACTCCTATAATTCACCCCTCCACTTT. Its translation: CASSLMGYSYNSPLHF.